A single sample is the source of the 20 T cell receptor beta chains below, sequenced in a study of blood T cell repertoires in COVID-19. TCRdb's table, derived via immunoSEQ multiplex PCR, lists solely in-frame clones and lacks some. The sample holds about 40,000 clones, around three quarters seen once. Source material: peripheral blood. The origin of the receptors is a woman at least 80 years old with acute or convalescent COVID-19.

The rearrangement uses TRBV30 and TRBJ1-1; 7 nucleotides align to TRBD1. The length of the CDR3 is 16 residues. J gave up 4 bases and V 0 bases, and 11 bases lay outside the gene matches. Germline values: CDR1 GTSNPN, CDR2 SVGIG (reference sequence). The CDR3 DNA is TGTGCCTGGAGTGTCTTGACAGGGAAGTTGGGCACTGAAGCTTTCTTT. Amino acids: CAWSVLTGKLGTEAFF.

The chain employs TRBV10-3 and TRBJ2-7, with D maybe TRBD1 (6 bases). The germline V gene has CDR1 ENHRY and CDR2 SYGVKD. Trimming removed 6 bases at V and 2 bases at J, with 11 bases between. The CDR3 is 13 residues long. CDR3 sequence reads: CAIRGDITYEQYF. Here the CDR3 DNA reads TGTGCCATCAGGGGGGACATTACCTACGAGCAGTACTTC.

This clone appeared a single time. CDR3 sequence reads: CASSLDRVNTEAFF. DNA for the CDR3: TGTGCCAGCAGTTTAGACAGGGTAAACACTGAAGCTTTCTTT. This chain uses TRBV28 with TRBJ1-1, with TRBD1 identical over 7 bases. From germline, CDR1 is MDHEN and CDR2 SYDVKM. The trim removed 2 bases at V and 2 bases at J, leaving 2 bases unmatched. This CDR3 has 14 residues.

The chain has TRBV12-2 and TRBJ1-6. TRBV12-2 is reported as a pseudogene. The CDR3 spans 14 residues. CDR3 amino acids: CASRLSSVNSPLHF. The DNA of the CDR3 is TGTGCAAGTCGCTTAAGTAGCGTTAATTCACCCCTCCACTTT.

This chain connects TRBV5-6 to TRBJ2-3; D is undetermined. The length of the CDR3 is 14 residues. CDR1 SGHDT and CDR2 YYEEEE come from the germline V gene. V shed 3 bases and J shed 5 bases, with 13 bases lying between them. The CDR3 loop is CASSSNSVKDTQYF. In nucleotides, the CDR3 is TGTGCCAGCAGCTCTAACTCCGTTAAAGATACGCAGTATTTT.

This chain links TRBV7-2 with TRBJ2-2; D perhaps matches TRBD1 (6 bases). The length of the CDR3 is 15 residues. V lost 5 bases to trimming and J lost 6 bases, with 16 bases between them. The germline CDR1 and CDR2 sequences are SGHTA and FQGNSA. CDR3 nucleotide sequence: TGTGCCAGCAGCCTCTATACAGGGATGCCCGGGGAGCTGTTTTTT. Translating gives CASSLYTGMPGELFF. Combining the CDR3 with reference TRBV7-2 and TRBJ2-2 gives the whole variable domain GAGVSQSPSNKVTEKGKDVELRCDPISGHTALYWYRQSLGQGLEFLIYFQGNSAPDKSGLPSDRFSAERTGGSVSTLTIQRTQQEDSAVYLCASSLYTGMPGELFFGEGSRLTVL.

This clone has a single count. The chain links TRBV9 to TRBJ1-1; D gene unclear. This CDR3 comprises 13 residues. In germline, CDR1 is SGDLS, CDR2 YYNGEE. V lost 3 bases to trimming and J lost 3 bases, with 9 bases between them. CDR3 in DNA: TGTGCCAGCAGCGGCTACCAAGACACTGAAGCTTTCTTT. This gives the protein CASSGYQDTEAFF.

The chain has TRBV2 and TRBJ2-1; TRBD2 agrees at 11 bases. In germline, CDR1 is SNHLY, CDR2 FYNNEI. The J segment lost 0 bases and the V segment lost 3 bases, leaving 4 bases of the junction unmatched. This CDR3 comprises 17 residues. The CDR3 is CASSDGTSGYSYNEQFF. CDR3 in DNA: TGTGCCAGCAGTGACGGGACTAGCGGATACTCCTACAATGAGCAGTTCTTC.

The rearrangement links TRBV7-6 to TRBJ1-4; D may be TRBD1 (5 bases). Germline lookup yields CDR1 SGHVS and CDR2 FNYEAQ. The CDR3 has 15 residues. V dropped 9 bases and J dropped 7 bases, with 21 bases sitting between them. The chain's CDR3 is CARSPSGAAIEKLFF. The CDR3 DNA is TGTGCCAGGTCCCCAAGTGGGGCGGCTATTGAAAAACTGTTTTTT.

The chain joins TRBV30 to TRBJ1-4; D unclear. Trimming shortened V by 2 bases and J by 8 bases, and 9 bases separated the two germline ends. The CDR3 length is 12 residues. Germline CDR1 GTSNPN, CDR2 SVGIG (reference sequence). The CDR3 bases are TGTGCCTGGAGTCGGAGGGAAGAAAAACTGTTTTTT. It codes for CAWSRREEKLFF.

The V gene is TRBV11-2, the J gene TRBJ1-2; 10 positions agree with TRBD1. The germline V gene encodes CDR1 SGHAT and CDR2 FQNNGV. J was trimmed by 4 bases and V by 5 bases; bases with no gene match: 7. The CDR3 sequence is 15 residues long. CDR3 loop: CASSPRTGGVYGYTF. CDR3 sequence (DNA): TGTGCCAGCAGCCCGAGGACAGGGGGAGTCTATGGCTACACCTTC.

The rearrangement uses TRBV27 and TRBJ1-6, with 7 bases fitting TRBD1. CDR3 length equals 15 residues. V dropped 5 bases and J dropped 5; count of bases not matched to a gene: 6. CDR1 is MNHEY and CDR2 is SMNVEV in the germline V gene (reference sequence). CDR3: CASSAAGTDNSPLHF. The CDR3 coding sequence is TGTGCCAGCAGTGCCGCCGGGACAGATAATTCACCCCTCCACTTT.

V usage is TRBV14 and J usage is TRBJ1-1, with D possibly TRBD1 on 6 matching bases. The germline V gene has CDR1 SGHDN and CDR2 FVKESK. The V end lost 4 bases, the J end lost 0 bases, and 9 bases lay between the germline ends. CDR3 length: 14 residues. The CDR3 reads CASSRTDVNTEAFF. In DNA, the CDR3 is TGTGCCAGCAGCCGGACAGATGTGAACACTGAAGCTTTCTTT.

V usage is TRBV5-1 and J usage is TRBJ2-3, with TRBD2 as a possible D gene (5 bases). This CDR3 comprises 16 residues. V was trimmed by 2 bases and J by 0 bases, leaving 13 bases between them. CDR1 and CDR2 from the germline V gene are SGHRS and YFSETQ. CDR3 DNA sequence: TGCGCCAGCAGCTTCACTAGTGCCGCTAGCACAGATACGCAGTATTTT. Its protein is CASSFTSAASTDTQYF. The full variable domain, completed using reference TRBV5-1 and TRBJ2-3, is KAGVTQTPRYLIKTRGQQVTLSCSPISGHRSVSWYQQTPGQGLQFLFEYFSETQRNKGNFPGRFSGRQFSNSRSEMNVSTLELGDSALYLCASSFTSAASTDTQYFGPGTRLTVL.

This chain links TRBV7-3 with TRBJ2-1, with 12 bases aligning to TRBD2. Germline V gene lookup returns CDR1 SGHTA and CDR2 FQGTGA. The CDR3 covers 17 residues. V lost 2 bases and J lost 8; bases outside the gene matches: 10. CDR3 nucleotides: TGTGCCAGCAGCTTAGCCTCTAGCGGGAGGGCCGGGTATGAGCAGTTCTTC. This translates into CASSLASSGRAGYEQFF.

The table lists this clone with a few counts. The CDR3 protein is CASSPRRGPNEKLFF. CDR3 DNA: TGTGCCAGCAGTCCCAGAAGGGGTCCTAATGAAAAACTGTTTTTT. The chain is built from TRBV27 and TRBJ1-4; D possibly corresponds to TRBD1 (5 bases). V was pared by 5 bases and J by 3 bases, with 13 bases between. Germline CDR1 MNHEY, CDR2 SMNVEV (reference sequence). This CDR3 has 15 residues.

This clone was observed a handful of times. The genes are TRBV5-1 and TRBJ1-6, with no clear D. Between the trimmed V and J ends, which lost 0 bases and 12 bases, there was a span of 13 bases. The CDR3 is 14 amino acids. Germline assignment: CDR1 SGHRS and CDR2 YFSETQ. CDR3 sequence reads: CASSLAEAEGPLHF. The CDR3 DNA is TGCGCCAGCAGCTTGGCCGAGGCCGAGGGACCCCTCCACTTT.

The CDR3 loop is CASSQPGQEYGYTF. CDR3 nucleotides: TGCGCCAGCAGCCAACCGGGACAGGAGTATGGCTACACCTTC. The chain uses TRBV4-1 and TRBJ1-2; TRBD1 aligns across 8 bases. V shed 2 bases and J 5 bases; nucleotides not matched to a gene: 4. CDR3 size: 14 residues. Germline values: CDR1 MGHRA, CDR2 YSYEKL.

The J gene is TRBJ2-7, the V gene TRBV25-1; 7 bases agree with TRBD2. Germline V lookup: CDR1 MGHDK, CDR2 SYGVNS. Trimming at V came to 10 bases and at J to 4 bases, leaving 10 bases not matched to a gene. This CDR3 has 13 amino acids. In DNA form, the CDR3 reads TGTGCCACCCGAGCTAGCGGATTGTACGAGCAGTACTTC. Its protein product is CATRASGLYEQYF.

The rearrangement links TRBV27 to TRBJ2-1; 8 nucleotides match TRBD2. V trimming: 3 bases; J trimming: 7 bases; junction bases outside the gene matches: 11. The CDR3 loop spans 16 amino acids. Germline-derived CDR1 and CDR2 are MNHEY and SMNVEV (reference sequence). The CDR3 loop reads CASSFRIVSGRNEQFF. CDR3 sequence (DNA): TGTGCCAGCAGTTTTAGGATAGTGAGCGGGAGAAATGAGCAGTTCTTC.